The 13 T cell receptor beta chains below were found in one sample sequenced in a study of T-cell reconstitution after alpha-beta-depleted transplantation in children. Library preparation (for TCRbeta) was performed with unique molecular identifiers. MiXCR was run by TCRdb on the PCR reads, yielding one entry per CDR3 protein. Among 260,000 or so distinct CDR3 sequences listed, 12% were seen once. Source: PBMCs from the stem cell graft donor, taken from the stem cell graft. Receptors were obtained from a human donor who donated a stem cell graft to a child with acute lymphoblastic leukemia.

This clonotype was seen ten or more times. The chain has TRBV20-1 and TRBJ2-1, with 9 bases lining up with TRBD1. V dropped 5 bases and J dropped 6; count of bases not matched to a gene: 11. The length of the CDR3 is 15 residues. In germline, CDR1 is DFQATT, CDR2 SNEGSKA (reference sequence). CDR3 nucleotide sequence: TGCAGTGCTCAGGGCCTACAGGGGGCTTTCAATGAGCAGTTCTTC. Encoded protein: CSAQGLQGAFNEQFF.

This clonotype has at least ten counts. J is TRBJ2-1 and V is TRBV28; D might be TRBD2 (6 bases). Germline V gene lookup returns CDR1 MDHEN and CDR2 SYDVKM. CDR3 length equals 12 residues. V was clipped by 7 bases and J by 6 bases, with 10 bases between them. The CDR3 reads CASTGSRNEQFF. DNA for the CDR3: TGTGCCAGCACCGGGAGTCGCAATGAGCAGTTCTTC. The complete variable domain, with remaining parts taken from reference TRBV28 and TRBJ2-1, reads DVKVTQSSRYLVKRTGEKVFLECVQDMDHENMFWYRQDPGLGLRLIYFSYDVKMKEKGDIPEGYSVSREKKERFSLILESASTNQTSMYLCASTGSRNEQFFGPGTRLTVL.

This clonotype was counted many times. The chain employs TRBV18 and TRBJ1-5; tentative D call: TRBD1 (5 bases). Trimming cost V 6 bases and J 3 bases, with 21 bases left between them. This CDR3 has 17 amino acids. CDR1 and CDR2 from the germline V gene are KGHSH and LQKENI. For the CDR3, the DNA is TGTGCCAGCTCGCCGCGGGGTTTAACAGGCCCCAATCAGCCCCAGCATTTT. Amino acid sequence: CASSPRGLTGPNQPQHF. The full variable domain, rest sourced from reference TRBV18 and TRBJ1-5, is NAGVMQNPRHLVRRRGQEARLRCSPMKGHSHVYWYRQLPEEGLKFMVYLQKENIIDESGMPKERFSAEFPKEGPSILRIQQVVRGDSAAYFCASSPRGLTGPNQPQHFGDGTRLSIL.

DNA of the CDR3: TGTGCCAGCGGTCCCGGAGGGTTTCAGCCCCAGCATTTT. Its translation is CASGPGGFQPQHF. The rearrangement uses TRBV28 and TRBJ1-5; no firm D call. This CDR3 region has 13 residues. Trimming took off 8 bases at V and 6 bases at J, with 14 bases between the two ends. Per the germline V gene, CDR1 is MDHEN and CDR2 is SYDVKM.

This clonotype was found many times. A read error may explain this, as a much larger clone is one base away. J is TRBJ2-7 and V is TRBV7-3; D remains unclear. The CDR3 runs to 13 residues. Trimming took off 2 bases at V and 5 bases at J, with 10 bases between the two ends. Germline-derived CDR1 and CDR2 are SGHTA and FQGTGA. The CDR3 sequence: CASSLVGSNEQYF. The DNA of the CDR3 is TGTGCCAGCAGCTTAGTGGGGTCCAACGAGCAGTACTTC.

This clonotype occurred many times. J is TRBJ2-3 and V is TRBV28; D is ambiguous. The CDR3 extends over 17 amino acids. V gave up 2 bases and J gave up 6 bases, with 21 bases separating them. The germline gives CDR1 MDHEN, CDR2 SYDVKM. CDR3 DNA: TGTGCCAGCAGTTTAGGGTACTCCTTAGGCGTGATTGATACGCAGTATTTT. This gives the protein CASSLGYSLGVIDTQYF.

This clonotype appeared many times. This sequence joins TRBV5-1 and TRBJ2-3; D perhaps matches TRBD2 (6 bases). Germline CDR1 is SGHRS and CDR2 is YFSETQ. The CDR3 extends over 15 amino acids. Trimming took 4 bases from V and 5 from J, leaving 17 bases between them. The CDR3 loop reads CASSLGTRRRDTQYF. DNA of the CDR3: TGCGCCAGCAGCCTAGGGACTCGCCGGAGAGATACGCAGTATTTT. Supplemented by reference TRBV5-1 and TRBJ2-3, the full variable domain reads KAGVTQTPRYLIKTRGQQVTLSCSPISGHRSVSWYQQTPGQGLQFLFEYFSETQRNKGNFPGRFSGRQFSNSRSEMNVSTLELGDSALYLCASSLGTRRRDTQYFGPGTRLTVL.

This clonotype was detected many times. The chain has TRBV11-2 and TRBJ1-1; D possibly corresponds to TRBD1 (6 bases). This CDR3 is 17 amino acids long. CDR1 SGHAT and CDR2 FQNNGV come from the germline V gene. V shed 0 bases and J shed 3 bases, with 17 bases lying between them. The CDR3 DNA follows: TGTGCCAGCAGCTTAGAGGCGGCAGGGGCTGCCTACACTGAAGCTTTCTTT. Amino acid sequence: CASSLEAAGAAYTEAFF.

This clonotype was detected many times. V usage is TRBV20-1 and J usage is TRBJ2-7, with 9 bases aligning to TRBD1. Germline values: CDR1 DFQATT, CDR2 SNEGSKA (reference sequence). V lost 3 bases to trimming and J lost 5 bases; unmatched junction nucleotides: 14. The CDR3 runs 16 residues. CDR3: CSASPLISGQGDEQYF. The CDR3 DNA sequence: TGCAGTGCTAGTCCCTTAATCTCGGGACAGGGTGACGAGCAGTACTTC.

This clonotype was seen at least ten times. This chain joins TRBV6-1 and TRBJ2-7; no clear D gene. Germline V gene sequence: CDR1 MNHNS, CDR2 SASEGT. V lost 2 bases and J 0 bases, leaving 8 bases between the germline ends. This CDR3 has 14 residues. The CDR3: CASSEKDSSYEQYF. The CDR3 DNA reads TGTGCCAGCAGTGAAAAGGATAGCTCCTACGAGCAGTACTTC.

Ten or more counts support this clonotype. The chain joins TRBV19 to TRBJ1-5; D unresolved. Trimming took off 8 bases at V and 5 bases at J, with 16 bases between the two ends. CDR3 size: 14 residues. Germline-derived CDR1 and CDR2 are LNHDA and SQIVND (reference sequence). The CDR3: CASAKPERYQPQHF. Here the CDR3 DNA reads TGTGCCAGTGCGAAACCAGAGAGGTATCAGCCCCAGCATTTT.

In this sample, this clonotype turned up many times. V usage is TRBV24-1 and J usage is TRBJ1-2; 9 bases map to TRBD1. Germline CDR1 is KGHDR and CDR2 is SFDVKD. V was clipped by 2 bases and J by 5 bases; unmatched bases: 8. The CDR3 is made up of 16 amino acids. The CDR3 bases are TGTGCCACCAGTGATTACGGTGGGACAGGGATATATGGCTACACCTTC. Translating it yields CATSDYGGTGIYGYTF.

This clonotype was seen a handful of times. The J gene is TRBJ2-6, the V gene TRBV20-1; TRBD1 matches at 7 bases. CDR3 length: 17 amino acids. J gave up 0 bases and V 3 bases, and 8 bases lay outside the gene matches. Germline CDR1 DFQATT, CDR2 SNEGSKA (reference sequence). This CDR3 reads CSASDRDSVSGANVLTF. The CDR3, as DNA: TGCAGTGCTAGCGATAGGGACAGCGTCTCTGGGGCCAACGTCCTGACTTTC.